This T cell receptor (beta chain) was identified in a study of T cell responses to AZD1222 COVID-19 vaccine. Overall study context: Pooled together were second doses at about 4 or about 12 weeks.

Assay used: immunoSEQ multiplex PCR; TCRdb lists only in-frame clones, some missing. This table has around 100,000 clones, about 90% appearing once. CDR3 length: 13 amino acids. Trimming stripped 10 bases from V and 0 bases from J, with 12 bases between. Per germline, CDR1 SEHNR and CDR2 FQNEAQ (reference sequence). Study-wide points: Most donors were white British and more were female, and clonal diversity was possibly underestimated. There were vaccine-associated CD4 TCRs across spike, dominant at 160-218 and 743-854.

Concerning this clone: The antigen remains unidentified.

Here the sequenced sample was peripheral blood, taken on day 0 of AZD1222 vaccination. The clonotype was recovered from an adult in good health. The V and J genes are TRBV7-9 and TRBJ1-2; D is perhaps TRBD1 (5 bases). The CDR3 loop reads CANNKQANYGYTF. CDR3 nucleotide sequence: TGTGCCAACAACAAACAGGCTAACTATGGCTACACCTTC.